This T cell receptor beta chain is from a study of cytotoxic CD8 clonotypes in ibrutinib-treated CLL. From germline, CDR1 is MGHRA and CDR2 YSYEKL. The CDR3 extends over 17 amino acids. V shed 2 bases, J shed 4 bases, and the junction held 9 bases outside the gene matches. Assay: immunoSEQ multiplex PCR; the TCRdb copy retains only in-frame clones and omits some. This sample yields approximately 330,000 clones, of which approximately 80% are seen a single time; 6.7% belongs to the top ten. Sequenced here: PBMCs, sampled before ibrutinib treatment. The chain combines TRBV4-1 with TRBJ2-1; 9 positions match TRBD2. The clonotype was recovered from a human donor with chronic lymphocytic leukemia. CDR3 in DNA: TGCGCCAGCAGCCAACAAATCCTAGCGGGGAGATACAATGAGCAGTTCTTC. It encodes CASSQQILAGRYNEQFF.